The next 5 T cell receptor beta chains were all read from a single sample in a study of blood T cell repertoires in COVID-19. Assay: immunoSEQ multiplex PCR; the TCRdb copy retains only in-frame clones and omits some. The sample contains nearly 350,000 clones, around nine tenths of which appear only once. The sequenced material came from peripheral blood. These receptors originate from a woman in her 70s with COVID-19, enrolled during active disease.

This clone was seen only once. V is TRBV6-5 and J is TRBJ1-4; D is unresolved. Trimming removed 0 bases at V and 10 bases at J, with 15 bases between. The length of the CDR3 is 15 residues. Germline CDR1 reads MNHEY; CDR2 reads SVGAGI. The DNA of the CDR3 is TGTGCCAGCAGTTACTCGGCCGCATTCGAGGGAAAACTGTTTTTT. It encodes CASSYSAAFEGKLFF.

The rearrangement joins TRBV19 to TRBJ1-5; 9 nucleotides line up with TRBD1. The CDR3 extends over 13 amino acids. Germline CDR1 reads LNHDA; CDR2 reads SQIVND (reference sequence). Trimming removed 8 bases from V and 11 bases from J; junction bases left unmatched: 10. CDR3 loop: CASDRTGDTAQHF. The CDR3 DNA reads as TGTGCCAGTGATCGGACAGGGGACACGGCCCAGCATTTT.

The rearrangement uses TRBV7-9 and TRBJ1-5; unclear D gene. The length of the CDR3 is 13 residues. Germline V CDR1 and CDR2: SEHNR, FQNEAQ (reference sequence). The ends were cut back, 2 bases at V and 5 bases at J, with 7 bases in the middle. CDR3 DNA: TGTGCCAGCAGCTTATATGTTGATCAGCCCCAGCATTTT. Amino acids: CASSLYVDQPQHF.

This chain connects TRBV19 to TRBJ1-2; D is possibly TRBD1 (5 bases). From germline, CDR1 is LNHDA and CDR2 SQIVND (reference sequence). This CDR3 is built from 16 residues. With 7 bases removed from V and 1 base from J, the gap between germline ends came to 19 bases. This CDR3 reads CASMGPIGGNNYGYTF. DNA for the CDR3: TGTGCCAGTATGGGCCCCATCGGGGGGAATAACTATGGCTACACCTTC.

V is TRBV2 and J is TRBJ1-2, with 9 bases aligning to TRBD1. The trim removed 4 bases at V and 4 bases at J, leaving 10 bases unmatched. CDR3 size: 16 residues. CDR1 is SNHLY and CDR2 is FYNNEI in the germline V gene. CDR3 protein: CASSVGTGLDPYGYTF. In DNA form, the CDR3 reads TGTGCCAGCAGTGTGGGGACAGGGTTGGACCCCTATGGCTACACCTTC.